This is a list of T cell receptor beta chains from one sample in a study of T-cell memory formation after mild COVID-19. Each CDR3 protein gets one entry after TCRdb re-called the 5' RACE reads with MiXCR. The data hold about 440,000 distinct CDR3 sequences, with 20% observed a single time. What was sequenced was PBMCs or a T cell subset sorted from them (not recorded which). These receptors were obtained from an adult woman who had mild COVID-19 (a few samples of this study predate the infection). Cell type and time point are not known. Both conserved end residues are part of each CDR3. Fields, in order: J gene, clone size, D gene, V gene, CDR3 DNA, CDR3 protein. The D gene is left open where the match is weak. The size of a clone is reported for some rows only, either as once, few or many, or as a class for expanded clones.

J: TRBJ2-7
size: -
D: -
V: TRBV5-1
DNA: TGCGCCAGCAGCAAAGGGACGGCCTCCTACGAGCAGTACTTC
CDR3: CASSKGTASYEQYF

J: TRBJ1-1
size: few
D: TRBD1
V: TRBV27
DNA: TGTGCCAGCACCGGGGGACAGACGAACACTGAAGCTTTCTTT
CDR3: CASTGGQTNTEAFF

J: TRBJ2-3
size: few
D: TRBD1
V: TRBV29-1
DNA: TGCAGCGTCAGCCAGACAGGGATTAGCCCCACAGATACGCAGTATTTT
CDR3: CSVSQTGISPTDTQYF

J: TRBJ2-3
size: few
D: -
V: TRBV7-2
DNA: TGTGCCAGCAGCTACAATAGCGGTAGCACAGATACGCAGTATTTT
CDR3: CASSYNSGSTDTQYF

J: TRBJ2-4
size: few
D: TRBD2
V: TRBV10-3
DNA: TGTGCCACGTCAGGGAATCTAGCGGGGGGGACTTTAGCGGCCAAAAACATTCAGTACTTC
CDR3: CATSGNLAGGTLAAKNIQYF

J: TRBJ2-1
size: few
D: -
V: TRBV10-3
DNA: TGTGCCATCAGTGAGAGGGGGGCCGGCCACAATGAGCAGTTCTTC
CDR3: CAISERGAGHNEQFF

J: TRBJ2-1
size: -
D: TRBD2
V: TRBV11-2
DNA: TGTGCCAGCAGCTTAGTGACTAGCGGGGGCAGGTCCTACAATGAGCAGTTCTTC
CDR3: CASSLVTSGGRSYNEQFF

J: TRBJ1-2
size: -
D: -
V: TRBV27
DNA: TGTGCCAGCAGTTTATCTCAGGAGCCCCTCTATGGCTACACCTTC
CDR3: CASSLSQEPLYGYTF

J: TRBJ2-2
size: -
D: -
V: TRBV24-1
DNA: TGTGCCACCAGTGTCGGACGATTACCCGGGGAGCTGTTTTTT
CDR3: CATSVGRLPGELFF

J: TRBJ2-7
size: few
D: -
V: TRBV18
DNA: TGTGCCAGCTCACCACTGGGCGGGAAGAGCTCCTACGAGCAGTACTTC
CDR3: CASSPLGGKSSYEQYF

J: TRBJ1-4
size: few
D: -
V: TRBV3-1
DNA: TGTGCCAGCAGCGGCGGGGGGACGGCAACTAATGAAAAACTGTTTTTT
CDR3: CASSGGGTATNEKLFF

J: TRBJ2-3
size: few
D: TRBD2
V: TRBV20-1
DNA: TGCAGTGCTAGAACCCTAGCGGGGGATCTCATTAGCACAGATACGCAGTATTTT
CDR3: CSARTLAGDLISTDTQYF

J: TRBJ2-1
size: few
D: -
V: TRBV7-9
DNA: TGTGCCAGCAGCTCCCCGGGGCCCCAGGTTGAGCAGTTCTTC
CDR3: CASSSPGPQVEQFF

J: TRBJ2-3
size: many
D: TRBD1
V: TRBV5-1
DNA: TGCGCCAGCAGCTTGGTAGGGGGCGAAACAGATACGCAGTATTTT
CDR3: CASSLVGGETDTQYF

J: TRBJ2-1
size: -
D: TRBD1
V: TRBV12-3/TRBV12-4
DNA: TGTGCCAGCAGCGAACCCCCGGGACAGGGGGCCCCGGGTGAGCAGTTCTTC
CDR3: CASSEPPGQGAPGEQFF

J: TRBJ2-7
size: -
D: TRBD2
V: TRBV30
DNA: TGTGCCTGGAGTCCGAACGGACTAGCGGGATCCTACGAGCAGTACTTC
CDR3: CAWSPNGLAGSYEQYF

J: TRBJ1-1
size: few
D: -
V: TRBV10-3
DNA: TGTGCCATCTATGAGCCAGGCTTGAACACTGAAGCTTTCTTT
CDR3: CAIYEPGLNTEAFF

J: TRBJ1-2
size: few
D: -
V: TRBV5-1
DNA: TGCGCCAGCAGCTTGGCTTCCCAGAACTATGGCTACACCTTC
CDR3: CASSLASQNYGYTF

J: TRBJ1-1
size: -
D: -
V: TRBV7-2
DNA: TGTGCCAGCAGCTTAAGCTCCGAAACTGAAGCTTTCTTT
CDR3: CASSLSSETEAFF

J: TRBJ2-1
size: many
D: -
V: TRBV12-3/TRBV12-4
DNA: TGTGCCAGCAGTTTGAGGAGGTCCGTGGATGAGCAGTTCTTC
CDR3: CASSLRRSVDEQFF

J: TRBJ2-5
size: many
D: TRBD2
V: TRBV20-1
DNA: TGCAGTGCTCCGCTCCATAGCGGGTCACACCAAGAGACCCAGTACTTC
CDR3: CSAPLHSGSHQETQYF

J: TRBJ1-5
size: -
D: -
V: TRBV10-3
DNA: TGTGCCATCAGTGTGGAAGGGACCCCGCAGCCCCAGCATTTT
CDR3: CAISVEGTPQPQHF

J: TRBJ2-1
size: -
D: TRBD1
V: TRBV5-1
DNA: TGCGCCAGCAGCATTGGACAGGGGACCAATGAGCAGTTCTTC
CDR3: CASSIGQGTNEQFF

J: TRBJ1-4
size: -
D: TRBD1
V: TRBV3-1
DNA: TGTGCCAGCAGCCCCAGACAGGGGGCTACTAATGAAAAACTGTTTTTT
CDR3: CASSPRQGATNEKLFF

J: TRBJ1-2
size: few
D: -
V: TRBV6-5
DNA: TGTGCCAGCAGACTTGGACAGAAATATGGCTACACCTTC
CDR3: CASRLGQKYGYTF

J: TRBJ2-5
size: -
D: -
V: TRBV7-3
DNA: TGTGCCAGCAGCTTACAGGGACTGAGCCAAGAGACCCAGTACTTC
CDR3: CASSLQGLSQETQYF

J: TRBJ1-2
size: few
D: TRBD1
V: TRBV12-3/TRBV12-4
DNA: TGTGCCAGCAGTCCCCGGGACAGGTTAGCCAACTATGGCTACACCTTC
CDR3: CASSPRDRLANYGYTF

J: TRBJ2-5
size: once
D: -
V: TRBV25-1
DNA: TGTGCCAGCAGTGATATTCGTAGTAGGGGGAAAGAGACCCAGTACTTC
CDR3: CASSDIRSRGKETQYF

J: TRBJ1-2
size: few
D: -
V: TRBV6-1
DNA: TGTGCCAGCAGGGACACCGACTATGGCTACACCTTC
CDR3: CASRDTDYGYTF

J: TRBJ1-1
size: few
D: TRBD1
V: TRBV12-3/TRBV12-4
DNA: TGTGCCAGCAGTTCCCGGGACAGGGTTTACACTGAAGCTTTCTTT
CDR3: CASSSRDRVYTEAFF

J: TRBJ2-5
size: -
D: -
V: TRBV7-6
DNA: TGTGCCAGCAGCTTTGGGGGGACAGAATTTCAAGAGACCCAGTACTTC
CDR3: CASSFGGTEFQETQYF

J: TRBJ1-3
size: -
D: TRBD1
V: TRBV12-3/TRBV12-4
DNA: TGTGCCAGCCGACCCGAAGGGGGCCAGGCTGTGAAAAACACCATATATTTT
CDR3: CASRPEGGQAVKNTIYF

J: TRBJ1-1
size: few
D: -
V: TRBV6-6
DNA: TGTGCCAGCAGCCCCCCCACAGGGATGAACACTGAAGCTTTCTTT
CDR3: CASSPPTGMNTEAFF

J: TRBJ2-3
size: -
D: -
V: TRBV3-1
DNA: TGTGCCAGCAGCCAAGCCGTAACAGATACGCAGTATTTT
CDR3: CASSQAVTDTQYF

J: TRBJ2-7
size: -
D: -
V: TRBV5-1
DNA: TGCGCCAGCAGCCCCCAGGCGGGACGACCGGGGGAGCAGTACTTC
CDR3: CASSPQAGRPGEQYF

J: TRBJ1-1
size: few
D: -
V: TRBV20-1
DNA: TGCAGTGCTAGCTCTCCTATTAACACTGAAGCTTTCTTT
CDR3: CSASSPINTEAFF

J: TRBJ2-5
size: -
D: TRBD2
V: TRBV15
DNA: TGTGCCACCAGCAGGCTAGCGGGACAAGAGACCCAGTACTTC
CDR3: CATSRLAGQETQYF

J: TRBJ2-3
size: few
D: -
V: TRBV27
DNA: TGTGCCAGCAGTAACTCCGGAGGGGCAGATACGCAGTATTTT
CDR3: CASSNSGGADTQYF

J: TRBJ1-4
size: once
D: -
V: TRBV7-9
DNA: TGTGCCAGCAGCTTACTATTGGTTGCAACTAATGAAAAACTGTTTTTT
CDR3: CASSLLLVATNEKLFF

J: TRBJ2-2
size: -
D: TRBD1
V: TRBV9
DNA: TGTGCCAGCAGCGTAGATCGCGACAGGGGTTTCACCGGGGAGCTGTTTTTT
CDR3: CASSVDRDRGFTGELFF

J: TRBJ2-5
size: few
D: TRBD1
V: TRBV7-3
DNA: TGTGCCAGCAGCATAACAGGGGTGGAGACCCAGTACTTC
CDR3: CASSITGVETQYF

J: TRBJ2-7
size: few
D: -
V: TRBV30
DNA: TGTGCCTGGAGTGGAGACCTGAGCTCCTACGAGCAGTACTTC
CDR3: CAWSGDLSSYEQYF

J: TRBJ2-6
size: once
D: TRBD1
V: TRBV6-5
DNA: TGTGCCAGCAGTTACGCCCGACAGGGGGTCCCCAACGTCCTGACTTTC
CDR3: CASSYARQGVPNVLTF

J: TRBJ2-3
size: few
D: -
V: TRBV4-2
DNA: TGTGCCAGCAGCCAAGACCCCTCCTCGACAGATACGCAGTATTTT
CDR3: CASSQDPSSTDTQYF

J: TRBJ1-2
size: once
D: -
V: TRBV5-1
DNA: TGCGCCAGCAGCTTGGACAGGGCGGTGAACTATGGCTACACCTTC
CDR3: CASSLDRAVNYGYTF

J: TRBJ1-2
size: -
D: -
V: TRBV20-1
DNA: TGCAGTGCGCACGACAGGCGGAACTATGGCTACACCTTC
CDR3: CSAHDRRNYGYTF

J: TRBJ1-1
size: -
D: -
V: TRBV29-1
DNA: TGCAGCGTTGCGGGACGCAATCTACCGGAAGCTTTCTTT
CDR3: CSVAGRNLPEAFF

J: TRBJ2-1
size: few
D: TRBD1
V: TRBV20-1
DNA: TGCAGTGCTACTCCGGGACAGGGCTACAATGAGCAGTTCTTC
CDR3: CSATPGQGYNEQFF

J: TRBJ1-1
size: -
D: -
V: TRBV5-1
DNA: TGCGCCAGCAGCTTGGGGTGGTCGAACACTGAAGCTTTCTTT
CDR3: CASSLGWSNTEAFF

J: TRBJ1-1
size: few
D: -
V: TRBV29-1
DNA: TGCAGCGTTACTCGCGGGAACACTGAAGCTTTCTTT
CDR3: CSVTRGNTEAFF

J: TRBJ2-1
size: -
D: TRBD2
V: TRBV20-1
DNA: TGCAGTGCTAGCACTAGCGGGAGTAGGGGGGATGAGCAGTTCTTC
CDR3: CSASTSGSRGDEQFF

J: TRBJ2-5
size: few
D: TRBD1
V: TRBV29-1
DNA: TGCAGCGTTGAAGTTGGACAGGGGCAGACCCAGTACTTC
CDR3: CSVEVGQGQTQYF

J: TRBJ2-7
size: few
D: TRBD2
V: TRBV15
DNA: TGTGCCACCAGCAGAGGGGGGACTAGCGGGACCTACGAGCAGTACTTC
CDR3: CATSRGGTSGTYEQYF

J: TRBJ2-5
size: -
D: -
V: TRBV18
DNA: TGTGCCAGCTCACCACAATGGGGCCAAGAGACCCAGTACTTC
CDR3: CASSPQWGQETQYF

J: TRBJ2-7
size: -
D: -
V: TRBV7-8
DNA: TGTGCCAGCAGCTTAGACGGGGGCTCGTTTATAGCCTACGAGCAGTACTTC
CDR3: CASSLDGGSFIAYEQYF

J: TRBJ2-1
size: few
D: -
V: TRBV4-1
DNA: TGCGCCAGCAGCCAGAGGGAGGGGGTGAGGGAGCAGTTCTTC
CDR3: CASSQREGVREQFF

J: TRBJ2-3
size: few
D: TRBD2
V: TRBV7-3
DNA: TGTGCCAGCAGCTTATTGGCGGGAGTCAGAGATACGCAGTATTTT
CDR3: CASSLLAGVRDTQYF

J: TRBJ2-1
size: -
D: -
V: TRBV6-2/TRBV6-3
DNA: TGTGCCAGCAGTTACCCTCAGAATGAGCAGTTCTTC
CDR3: CASSYPQNEQFF

J: TRBJ1-5
size: few
D: TRBD1
V: TRBV27
DNA: TGTGCCAGCAGTCCGGGACAGGCGCCTTATAGCAATCAGCCCCAGCATTTT
CDR3: CASSPGQAPYSNQPQHF